This T cell receptor beta chain was documented in a study of T cells in Graves' hyperthyroidism and ophthalmopathy. The hyperthyroidism was newly diagnosed and had lasted under 2 months; the patients were aged 18 to 65. Diagnostic decisions used clinical symptoms, serum thyroxine and TRAb, thyroid ultrasound and orbital computed tomography. Using RNA transcripts as the source, TCR beta CDR3 regions were amplified. First-round RT-PCR of the TCR CDR3 relied on the HTBI primer set. In TCRdb, the multiplex PCR reads were re-called with MiXCR into one record per CDR3 protein. The sample lists some 740,000 distinct CDR3 sequences; approximately 15% were seen once. This clonotype has at least ten counts. The CDR3 contains 14 residues. Per the germline V gene, CDR1 is SEHNR and CDR2 is FQNEAQ (reference sequence). Trimming removed 5 bases from V and 6 bases from J; junction bases left unmatched: 6.

Sequencing was carried out using blood. The rearrangement joins TRBV7-9 to TRBJ2-1, with 8 bases that match TRBD2. The origin of this receptor is a woman younger than 30 with Graves' hyperthyroidism. This chain's CDR3 is CASSRSGSPNEQFF. The CDR3 coding sequence is TGTGCCAGCAGCCGGAGCGGGAGCCCCAATGAGCAGTTCTTC.